One and the same sample provided the 19 T cell receptor beta chains below, sequenced in a study of shared clonotypes between healthy human individuals. The assay was immunoSEQ multiplex PCR, and TCRdb's table has in-frame clones only and misses some. The sample holds roughly 2 million clones; over 85% are singletons and the top ten take 0.13%. Sequencing was done on a sample of naive CD4+ T cells sorted from blood. The subset is: CD45RA+ positively selected. These receptors came from a man younger than 35 in good health.

To note about this clone: One end of the junction does not line up with germline, which may come from a read error. The chain links TRBV6-6 to TRBJ2-2; 9 bases agree with TRBD1. The CDR3 spans 16 residues. From germline, CDR1 is MNHNY and CDR2 SVGAGI (reference sequence). DNA for the CDR3: TGTGCCAGCGGAGAGCCCGGGACAGGGAACGCCGGGGAGCTGTTTTTT. This gives the protein CASGEPGTGNAGELFF.

V usage is TRBV10-1 and J usage is TRBJ2-2; TRBD2 agrees at 13 bases. Looked up from germline, CDR1 is WNHNN and CDR2 is SYGVQD (reference sequence). J gave up 5 bases and V 0 bases, and 3 bases lay outside the gene matches. The CDR3 length is 17 residues. CDR3 residues: CASSESGLAGRTGELFF. Written as DNA, the CDR3 is TGCGCCAGCAGTGAGTCGGGACTAGCGGGGAGAACCGGGGAGCTGTTTTTT.

The chain carries TRBV6-5 and TRBJ2-7; TRBD1 matches at 7 bases. Germline loops: CDR1 MNHEY, CDR2 SVGAGI. The J segment lost 2 bases and the V segment lost 4 bases, leaving 5 bases of the junction unmatched. CDR3 length equals 14 residues. This CDR3 is CASSSPTGTYEQYF. CDR3 DNA: TGTGCCAGCAGTTCGCCGACAGGGACCTACGAGCAGTACTTC.

This chain joins TRBV6-1 and TRBJ2-6; D remains unclear. In germline, CDR1 is MNHNS, CDR2 SASEGT. The CDR3 has 14 amino acids. V was shortened by 6 bases and J by 0 bases, with 6 bases between the two germline ends. CDR3 residues: CASSSNSGANVLTF. CDR3 nucleotide sequence: TGTGCCAGCAGCAGTAACTCTGGGGCCAACGTCCTGACTTTC.

This clone appeared a single time. This chain uses TRBV28 with TRBJ1-4, with D hard to call. Germline V CDR1 and CDR2: MDHEN, SYDVKM. Trimming left V 6 bases short and J 3 bases short, with 14 bases between. The CDR3 is 15 amino acids. The CDR3 nucleotides are TGTGCCAGCAGATTCCCCGCCGGGGCTAATGAAAAACTGTTTTTT. This codes for CASRFPAGANEKLFF.

The V gene is TRBV9, the J gene TRBJ2-7; 8 bases agree with TRBD1. Trimming at V came to 3 bases and at J to 3 bases, leaving 8 bases not matched to a gene. Germline values: CDR1 SGDLS, CDR2 YYNGEE. The CDR3 length is 15 residues. The CDR3 DNA follows: TGTGCCAGCAGCGCGAGACTTGGACAGGGCTACGAGCAGTACTTC. It codes for CASSARLGQGYEQYF.

The chain has TRBV14 and TRBJ2-7; D ambiguous. The CDR3 sequence is 13 residues long. V gave up 2 bases and J gave up 2 bases, with 7 bases separating them. Germline-derived CDR1 and CDR2 are SGHDN and FVKESK. In DNA form, the CDR3 reads TGTGCCAGCAGCCAACTTAATCCCTACGAGCAGTACTTC. It specifies CASSQLNPYEQYF.

The J gene is TRBJ2-7, the V gene TRBV7-2; the match to TRBD1 covers 7 bases. V dropped 5 bases and J dropped 1; count of bases not matched to a gene: 8. There are 15 residues in the CDR3. The germline V gene has CDR1 SGHTA and CDR2 FQGNSA. CDR3 DNA sequence: TGTGCCAGCAGCGGCCCGGGACAGAATTCCTACGAGCAGTACTTC. Its protein product is CASSGPGQNSYEQYF.

The V and J genes are TRBV6-5 and TRBJ2-1; 9 bases map to TRBD2. Trimming cost V 7 bases and J 6 bases; bases outside gene matches: 10. This CDR3 comprises 15 residues. In germline, CDR1 is MNHEY, CDR2 SVGAGI. CDR3: CASNRIAGAFNEQFF. CDR3 nucleotides: TGTGCCAGCAACCGTATAGCGGGAGCCTTCAATGAGCAGTTCTTC.

The chain carries TRBV7-8 and TRBJ2-1; TRBD2 aligns across 8 bases. CDR1 is SGHVS, CDR2 FQNEAQ, per germline. V lost 1 base and J lost 8; bases outside the gene matches: 16. The CDR3 is made up of 18 amino acids. The CDR3 region is CASSLGRASSGSRDEQFF. The CDR3 DNA is TGTGCCAGCAGCTTAGGACGGGCCAGCAGCGGGAGTAGGGATGAGCAGTTCTTC.

The chain recombines TRBV10-3 with TRBJ1-3; no definite D call. Germline lookup yields CDR1 ENHRY and CDR2 SYGVKD. This CDR3 has 16 residues. V lost 0 bases to trimming and J lost 2 bases, with 11 bases between them. Written as DNA, the CDR3 is TGTGCCATCAGTGAGTCCGGAGCACTTACTGGAAACACCATATATTTT. This translates into CAISESGALTGNTIYF.

V is TRBV25-1 and J is TRBJ2-1, with D perhaps TRBD2 (6 bases). Trimming pared 10 bases from V and 7 bases from J, leaving 20 bases between. CDR1 is MGHDK, CDR2 SYGVNS, per germline. This CDR3 has 14 residues. The CDR3 nucleotides are TGTGCCACCCACCGCGCGGGACCCTTTAATGAGCAGTTCTTC. The encoded protein is CATHRAGPFNEQFF.

The chain combines TRBV7-9 with TRBJ2-5, with 7 bases matching TRBD2. The junction had 9 bases not matched to a gene; V was cut back by 5 bases and J by 3 bases. Germline V gene sequence: CDR1 SEHNR, CDR2 FQNEAQ (reference sequence). This CDR3 comprises 15 residues. CDR3 protein: CASSRYYREEETQYF. DNA for the CDR3: TGTGCCAGCAGCCGATACTACCGGGAGGAAGAGACCCAGTACTTC.

Only one count was recorded for this clone. The rearrangement uses TRBV29-1 and TRBJ1-1; D not resolved. This CDR3 has 19 residues. Germline loops: CDR1 SQVTM, CDR2 ANQGSEA. Trimming shortened V by 2 bases and J by 0 bases, and 25 bases separated the two germline ends. CDR3 amino acids: CSVEPAGYQDKSVNTEAFF. DNA of the CDR3: TGCAGCGTTGAACCTGCGGGATATCAAGATAAGTCAGTGAACACTGAAGCTTTCTTT.

Points on this clone: Other nucleotide sequences from this sample produce the same CDR3. The V and J genes are TRBV9 and TRBJ2-7; D is possibly TRBD2 (5 bases). V lost 0 bases to trimming and J lost 4 bases, with 11 bases between them. From germline, CDR1 is SGDLS and CDR2 YYNGEE. This CDR3 has 14 residues. The CDR3 DNA follows: TGTGCCAGCAGCGTAGGCGGGTATGCTTACGAGCAGTACTTC. Its translation is CASSVGGYAYEQYF.

This rearrangement joins TRBV14 to TRBJ1-6; D unclear. From germline, CDR1 is SGHDN and CDR2 FVKESK. This CDR3 contains 15 residues. V was shortened by 4 bases and J by 7 bases, with 14 bases between the two germline ends. The CDR3 DNA sequence: TGTGCCAGCAGCCCAAGACACAGCTCAAATTCACCCCTCCACTTT. As protein: CASSPRHSSNSPLHF.

CDR3 in DNA: TGTGCCAGCAGCCTATTCAGGGGATTCACAGATACGCAGTATTTT. This encodes CASSLFRGFTDTQYF. The genes are TRBV7-8 and TRBJ2-3; D possibly corresponds to TRBD1 (6 bases). With 5 bases removed from V and 2 bases from J, the gap between germline ends came to 14 bases. In germline, CDR1 is SGHVS, CDR2 FQNEAQ. This CDR3 spans 15 amino acids.

The chain recombines TRBV6-5 with TRBJ2-7; 7 positions match TRBD2. CDR1 MNHEY and CDR2 SVGAGI come from the germline V gene. J was trimmed by 3 bases and V by 6 bases; bases with no gene match: 11. This CDR3 has 15 residues. The CDR3 DNA reads TGTGCCAGCAGGGGGACTAAGGAGGGTCGCTACGAGCAGTACTTC. Translated, it gives CASRGTKEGRYEQYF.

The chain employs TRBV28 and TRBJ2-1; 10 nucleotides match TRBD2. The CDR3 spans 15 residues. Germline assignment: CDR1 MDHEN and CDR2 SYDVKM. V trimming: 3 bases; J trimming: 4 bases; junction bases outside the gene matches: 3. The DNA for the CDR3 is TGTGCCAGCAGTTTTAGCGGGGGGAAGTACAATGAGCAGTTCTTC. Amino acids: CASSFSGGKYNEQFF. Complete variable domain (other parts from reference TRBV28 and TRBJ2-1): DVKVTQSSRYLVKRTGEKVFLECVQDMDHENMFWYRQDPGLGLRLIYFSYDVKMKEKGDIPEGYSVSREKKERFSLILESASTNQTSMYLCASSFSGGKYNEQFFGPGTRLTVL.